These 5 T cell receptor beta chains came from one sample sequenced in a study of shared clonotypes between healthy human individuals. The method was immunoSEQ multiplex PCR; TCRdb's version includes in-frame clones alone and lacks a portion of them. The sample records under 750,000 clones, roughly 72% being singletons. Sequencing was carried out using memory CD4+ T cells sorted from blood. Subset reported: CD45RA-negative fraction. All receptors derive from a woman aged 25-40 years in good health.

The gene calls are TRBV5-8 and TRBJ2-7; 7 positions agree with TRBD1. The V gene end was trimmed by 0 bases and the J gene end by 2 bases; junction bases not matched to a gene: 2. The CDR3 has 14 amino acids. Per the germline V gene, CDR1 is SGHTS and CDR2 is YDEGEE. Here the CDR3 reads CASSLGDSTYEQYF. CDR3 DNA: TGTGCCAGCAGCTTGGGGGACAGCACCTACGAGCAGTACTTC.

The table lists this clone with many counts. This chain uses TRBV9 with TRBJ1-4; 7 bases agree with TRBD1. The CDR3 has 15 amino acids. Germline V CDR1 and CDR2: SGDLS, YYNGEE. Trimming took 5 bases from V and 2 from J; bases not matched to a gene: 6. As DNA, the CDR3 is TGTGCCAGCAGGACAGGGATCGAGACTAATGAAAAACTGTTTTTT. Protein: CASRTGIETNEKLFF.

The J gene is TRBJ1-1, the V gene TRBV6-4, with no clear D. The CDR3 spans 13 residues. Trimming shortened V by 5 bases and J by 1 base, and 8 bases separated the two germline ends. Germline CDR1 is MRHNA and CDR2 is SNTAGT. In DNA form, the CDR3 reads TGTGCCAGCAGTCTACATGGGAACACTGAAGCTTTCTTT. It encodes CASSLHGNTEAFF.

This chain joins TRBV4-1 and TRBJ2-7, with TRBD2 matching over 7 bases. From germline, CDR1 is MGHRA and CDR2 YSYEKL. The CDR3 runs to 19 residues. V lost 1 base to trimming and J lost 0 bases; unmatched junction nucleotides: 15. DNA for the CDR3: TGCGCCAGCAGCCAAGGCCCCAGTCAACTAGCGCAAGGCTCCTACGAGCAGTACTTC. Amino acid sequence: CASSQGPSQLAQGSYEQYF.

The genes are TRBV20-1 and TRBJ2-1; the D gene is possibly TRBD2 (5 bases). V gave up 5 bases and J gave up 14 bases, with 10 bases separating them. In germline, CDR1 is DFQATT, CDR2 SNEGSKA (reference sequence). The CDR3 is made up of 9 amino acids. The CDR3, as DNA: TGCAGTGCTCAGAGGGCGAAGTTCTTC. It specifies CSAQRAKFF.